Given below is one TCR beta chain in context. Its antigen is undetermined. An even split of each subset's genomic DNA across several immunoSEQ plates was performed. The method was immunoSEQ multiplex PCR; TCRdb's version includes in-frame clones alone and lacks a portion of them. The profile shows more than 2 million clones, about 93% of them singletons. Germline V CDR1 and CDR2: MDHEN, SYDVKM. V was clipped by 7 bases and J by 9 bases, with 16 bases between them. This CDR3 is 13 amino acids long. These data originate in a study of shared clonotypes between healthy human individuals. Study-wide context: The cohort comprised a couple of women and a few men. Their ages spanned 18 to 49 years.

Naive-designated CD8 cells lacked CD45RO, were positively enriched for CCR7, and omitted terminally differentiated effector memory CD45RA+ cells. Notes on the study in general: Naive CD4 clonotype sharing across several donors was 4% to 5%. Relative to clonotypes present in all four donors, those not shared had lower generation probabilities.

V usage is TRBV28 and J usage is TRBJ2-1, with D tentatively TRBD1 or TRBD2 (6 bases each). This TCR derives from a man aged 18 to 29 in good health. Some clones in this sample may be carry-over from other donors' samples. Specimen: naive CD8+ T cells from PBMCs. This CDR3 reads CASTAGAGFEQFF. The DNA of the CDR3 is TGTGCCAGCACCGCAGGGGCGGGATTTGAGCAGTTCTTC.